This TCR beta chain was profiled in a study of cytomegalovirus exposure and HLA in healthy donors. Vbeta (60) and Jbeta (13) primers were used in the PCR. Sequencing was performed with immunoSEQ multiplex PCR; in TCRdb, only in-frame clones are kept and a portion is missing. The sample lists 95,000 to 100,000 clones, approximately 72% occurring once. Broader study findings: More clonal expansion characterized HLA-associated TCR beta chains than equally common others in a later analysis.

Germline CDR1 is MNHNS and CDR2 is SASEGT. The V end lost 8 bases, the J end lost 4 bases, and 18 bases lay between the germline ends. This CDR3 contains 14 residues. Details on this clone: Its antigen is as yet unknown.

The chain carries TRBV6-1 and TRBJ2-7, with a weak D call TRBD2 (5 bases). Sequenced material: PBMCs. The sequence was obtained from a woman aged 35 to 49 in good health and CMV-seronegative. CDR3 loop: CASLGSSVWYEQYF. The CDR3 DNA reads as TGTGCCAGCCTGGGGAGTTCTGTGTGGTACGAGCAGTACTTC.